A selection of T cell receptor beta chains follows, all from one sample in a study of blood T cell repertoires in COVID-19. Assay used: immunoSEQ multiplex PCR; TCRdb lists only in-frame clones, some missing. The sample records roughly 200,000 clones, 75% to 90% being singletons. The material sequenced was PBMCs or T cells enriched from blood (not recorded which). The receptors were sampled from a man aged 35 to 55 who had recovered from COVID-19. The CDR3 runs from the conserved cysteine through the conserved F or W. The D gene is left open where the match is weak. Rows give clone size only sometimes, using once, few, many, or a class for an expanded clone.

clone_size: NA
d_call: TRBD2
j_call: TRBJ2-7
v_call: TRBV2
cdr3_nt: TGTGCCAGCAGAGTCGGACTAGCGGGGATCTACGAGCAGTACTTC
cdr3_aa: CASRVGLAGIYEQYF

clone_size: NA
d_call: NA
j_call: TRBJ2-7
v_call: TRBV5-4
cdr3_nt: TGTGCCAGCAGCATAGGGGTTGACGGGACTCTAGGGCAGTACTTC
cdr3_aa: CASSIGVDGTLGQYF

clone_size: NA
d_call: NA
j_call: TRBJ2-2
v_call: TRBV24-1
cdr3_nt: TGTGCCACCAGTGATGACAGATCTAACACCGGGGAGCTGTTTTTT
cdr3_aa: CATSDDRSNTGELFF

clone_size: NA
d_call: NA
j_call: TRBJ1-2
v_call: TRBV28
cdr3_nt: TGTGCCAGCAGTTTCAGAAACTATGGCTACACCTTC
cdr3_aa: CASSFRNYGYTF

clone_size: NA
d_call: NA
j_call: TRBJ1-1
v_call: TRBV18
cdr3_nt: TGTGCCAGCTCACCATCCCGGCGGGGGCTCGGCACTGAAGCTTTCTTT
cdr3_aa: CASSPSRRGLGTEAFF

clone_size: NA
d_call: NA
j_call: TRBJ2-5
v_call: TRBV19
cdr3_nt: TGTGCCAGTAGTATAGGCACAGGGTACCAAGAGACCCAGTACTTC
cdr3_aa: CASSIGTGYQETQYF

clone_size: NA
d_call: NA
j_call: TRBJ2-4
v_call: TRBV4-1
cdr3_nt: TGCGCCAGCAGCCAAGCTCGGGGGAACATTCAGTACTTC
cdr3_aa: CASSQARGNIQYF

clone_size: NA
d_call: NA
j_call: TRBJ2-3
v_call: TRBV11-2
cdr3_nt: TGTGCCAGCAGCCCAGGGGACACTAGCACAGATACGCAGTATTTT
cdr3_aa: CASSPGDTSTDTQYF

clone_size: NA
d_call: TRBD2
j_call: TRBJ2-7
v_call: TRBV24-1
cdr3_nt: TGTGCCACCCTCTGGGCTGCTAGCGGGAGCAGTAGCTCCTACGAGCAGTACTTC
cdr3_aa: CATLWAASGSSSSYEQYF

clone_size: NA
d_call: TRBD1
j_call: TRBJ1-2
v_call: TRBV29-1
cdr3_nt: TGCAGCGTTGAGGGACAGGGAGCTAACTATGGCTACACCTTC
cdr3_aa: CSVEGQGANYGYTF

clone_size: NA
d_call: NA
j_call: TRBJ2-7
v_call: TRBV3-1/TRBV3-2
cdr3_nt: TGTGCCAGCAGCCCCCCCGGGGTTTACGAGCAGTACTTC
cdr3_aa: CASSPPGVYEQYF

clone_size: NA
d_call: NA
j_call: TRBJ2-5
v_call: TRBV5-1
cdr3_nt: TGCGCCAGCCGGAGGACCCAAGAGACCCAGTACTTC
cdr3_aa: CASRRTQETQYF

clone_size: NA
d_call: NA
j_call: TRBJ2-5
v_call: TRBV7-6
cdr3_nt: TGTGCCAGCAGCTTAGCAGGGGCCCAAGAGACCCAGTACTTC
cdr3_aa: CASSLAGAQETQYF

clone_size: few
d_call: NA
j_call: TRBJ1-1
v_call: TRBV28
cdr3_nt: TGTGCCAGCAGTTTACCCCCTCAGGGCATGAACACTGAAGCTTTCTTT
cdr3_aa: CASSLPPQGMNTEAFF

clone_size: NA
d_call: NA
j_call: TRBJ2-2
v_call: TRBV7-9
cdr3_nt: TGTGCCAGCACCCCTCCTCGGGTTAACACCGGGGAGCTGTTTTTT
cdr3_aa: CASTPPRVNTGELFF

clone_size: NA
d_call: TRBD1
j_call: TRBJ1-2
v_call: TRBV5-1
cdr3_nt: TGCGCCAGCAGACCGGACAGGGAATATGGCTACACCTTC
cdr3_aa: CASRPDREYGYTF

clone_size: once
d_call: TRBD2
j_call: TRBJ2-1
v_call: TRBV24-1
cdr3_nt: TGTGCCACCAGTGGGACTAGCGGGAACTACAATGAGCAGTTCTTC
cdr3_aa: CATSGTSGNYNEQFF

clone_size: NA
d_call: TRBD1
j_call: TRBJ2-2
v_call: TRBV11-2
cdr3_nt: TGTGCCAGCAGCTTAGTAGGATCCGGACAGGGATCCGGGGAGCTGTTTTTT
cdr3_aa: CASSLVGSGQGSGELFF

clone_size: NA
d_call: TRBD1
j_call: TRBJ2-5
v_call: TRBV2
cdr3_nt: TGTGCCAGCAGCCGGGACAGACAAGAGACCCAGTACTTC
cdr3_aa: CASSRDRQETQYF

clone_size: NA
d_call: NA
j_call: TRBJ1-1
v_call: TRBV3-1/TRBV3-2
cdr3_nt: TGTGCCAGCAGCCCCCCCGCCGGCAGGGGAGCTTTCTTT
cdr3_aa: CASSPPAGRGAFF

clone_size: NA
d_call: TRBD1
j_call: TRBJ1-1
v_call: TRBV5-1
cdr3_nt: TGCGCCAGCAGCTGGGGACAGGGTATCCCTGAAGCTTTCTTT
cdr3_aa: CASSWGQGIPEAFF

clone_size: NA
d_call: TRBD1
j_call: TRBJ1-4
v_call: TRBV6-1
cdr3_nt: TGTGCCAGCAGTGAAGCGGGGACAGGGACAGATGAAAAACTGTTTTTT
cdr3_aa: CASSEAGTGTDEKLFF

clone_size: once
d_call: NA
j_call: TRBJ1-6
v_call: TRBV3-1/TRBV3-2
cdr3_nt: TGTGCCAGCAGCGCCGGGACTGATAATTCACCCCTCCACTTT
cdr3_aa: CASSAGTDNSPLHF

clone_size: NA
d_call: NA
j_call: TRBJ1-2
v_call: TRBV4-1
cdr3_nt: TGCGCCAGCAGCCAAGAAGGACACCTTGGCTACACCTTC
cdr3_aa: CASSQEGHLGYTF

clone_size: NA
d_call: TRBD2
j_call: TRBJ2-2
v_call: TRBV5-1
cdr3_nt: TGCGCCAGCAGCCCTTTACTAGCGGGGGACACCGGGGAGCTGTTTTTT
cdr3_aa: CASSPLLAGDTGELFF